This TCR beta chain was captured in a study of blood T cells in healthy people across ages. Study observations and caveats: As age increased, TCR beta diversity per million T cells fell in a roughly linear fashion. Long-lived donors carried more naive CD4+ cells and greater diversity than aged donors.

Germline lookup yields CDR1 WSHSY and CDR2 SAAADI. The CDR3 is 15 amino acids. With 1 base clipped from V and 0 bases from J, the junction kept 3 bases outside the gene matches. Through a sample-barcoded 5' primer and a J-beta primer mix, a second PCR was run for roughly 6 to 11 cycles. TCRdb independently ran MiXCR on the 5' RACE reads; one entry per CDR3 protein. The sample lists around 1,000,000 distinct CDR3 sequences, about 25% occurring once. About this clonotype itself: Its antigen is not known.

These records were also assigned to another study, of T cells of mothers and their children.

J is TRBJ2-7 and V is TRBV10-2; 7 bases are shared with TRBD2. The sample was blood. The receptor was derived from a girl aged 2 to 9 in good health. The CDR3: CASSEYERGSYEQYF. Here the CDR3 DNA reads TGCGCCAGCAGTGAGTACGAGCGGGGCTCCTACGAGCAGTACTTC.